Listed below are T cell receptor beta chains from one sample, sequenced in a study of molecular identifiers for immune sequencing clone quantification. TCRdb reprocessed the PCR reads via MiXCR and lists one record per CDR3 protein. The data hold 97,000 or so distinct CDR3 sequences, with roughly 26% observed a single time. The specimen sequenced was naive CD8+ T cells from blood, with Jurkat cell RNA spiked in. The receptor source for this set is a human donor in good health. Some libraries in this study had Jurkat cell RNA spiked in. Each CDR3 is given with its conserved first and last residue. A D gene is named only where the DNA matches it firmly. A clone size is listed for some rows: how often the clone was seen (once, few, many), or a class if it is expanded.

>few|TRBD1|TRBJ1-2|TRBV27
CASSSSTGTGGNGYTF
TGTGCCAGCAGTTCTTCCACCGGGACAGGGGGCAACGGCTACACCTTC
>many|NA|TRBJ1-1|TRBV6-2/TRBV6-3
CASSYLPPGLNTEAFF
TGTGCCAGCAGTTACCTTCCTCCCGGGTTGAACACTGAAGCTTTCTTT
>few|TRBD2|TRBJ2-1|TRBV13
CASSMTSGSGNEQFF
TGTGCCAGCAGCATGACTAGCGGGAGCGGTAATGAGCAGTTCTTC
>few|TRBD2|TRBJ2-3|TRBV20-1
CSARDSSGGGGTWDTQYF
TGCAGTGCTAGAGATAGCAGCGGAGGCGGGGGGACATGGGATACGCAGTATTTT
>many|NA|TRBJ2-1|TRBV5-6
CASSLTDNWGYEQFF
TGTGCCAGCAGCTTGACGGACAATTGGGGTTATGAGCAGTTCTTC
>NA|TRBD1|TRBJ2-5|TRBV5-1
CASSLPTGGQAPQYF
TGCGCCAGCAGCCTTCCGACAGGGGGCCAAGCGCCCCAGTACTTC
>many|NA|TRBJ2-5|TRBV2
CASDGGQETQYF
TGTGCCAGTGATGGAGGCCAAGAGACCCAGTACTTC
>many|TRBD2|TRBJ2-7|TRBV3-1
CASSQAGGTYEQYF
TGTGCCAGCAGCCAGGCGGGAGGTACCTACGAGCAGTACTTC
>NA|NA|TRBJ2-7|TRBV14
CASSREWPTYEQYF
TGTGCCAGCAGCCGCGAGTGGCCCACCTACGAGCAGTACTTC
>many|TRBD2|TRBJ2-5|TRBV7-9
CASSLWTSGSPWAQYF
TGTGCCAGCAGCTTATGGACTAGCGGGTCCCCTTGGGCCCAGTACTTC
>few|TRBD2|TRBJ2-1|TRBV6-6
CASSYSNPGLAGGPVRDEQFF
TGTGCCAGCAGTTACTCGAATCCGGGACTAGCGGGGGGGCCGGTGAGGGATGAGCAGTTCTTC
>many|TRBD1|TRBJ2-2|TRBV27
CASSPGQGKGELFF
TGTGCCAGCAGCCCCGGACAGGGGAAGGGGGAGCTGTTTTTT
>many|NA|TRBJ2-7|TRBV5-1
CASSLPETYEQYF
TGCGCCAGCAGCTTGCCTGAGACCTACGAGCAGTACTTC